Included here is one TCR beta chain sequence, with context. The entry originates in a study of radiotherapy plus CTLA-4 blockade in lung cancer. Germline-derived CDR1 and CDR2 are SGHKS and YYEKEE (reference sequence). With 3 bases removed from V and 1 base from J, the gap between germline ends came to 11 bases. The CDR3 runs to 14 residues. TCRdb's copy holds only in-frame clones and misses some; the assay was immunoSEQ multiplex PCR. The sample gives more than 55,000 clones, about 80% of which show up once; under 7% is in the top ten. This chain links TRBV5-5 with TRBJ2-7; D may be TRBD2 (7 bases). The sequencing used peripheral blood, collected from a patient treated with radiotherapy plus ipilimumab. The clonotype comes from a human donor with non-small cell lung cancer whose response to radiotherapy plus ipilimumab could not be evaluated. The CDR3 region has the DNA TGTGCCAGCAGCTGGGGGGGCAGTTCCTACGAGCAGTACTTC. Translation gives CASSWGGSSYEQYF.